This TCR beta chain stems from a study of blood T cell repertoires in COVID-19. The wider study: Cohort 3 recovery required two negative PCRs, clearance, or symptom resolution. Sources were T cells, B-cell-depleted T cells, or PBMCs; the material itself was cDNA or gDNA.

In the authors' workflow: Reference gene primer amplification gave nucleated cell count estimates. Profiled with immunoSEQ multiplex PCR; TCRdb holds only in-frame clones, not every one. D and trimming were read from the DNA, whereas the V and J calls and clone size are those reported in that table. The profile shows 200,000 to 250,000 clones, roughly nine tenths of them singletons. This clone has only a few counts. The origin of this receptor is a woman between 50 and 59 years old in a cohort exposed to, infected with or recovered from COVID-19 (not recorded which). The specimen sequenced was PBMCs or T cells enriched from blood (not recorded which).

The CDR3 region has the DNA TGTGCCAGCAGTGAATTGGCAATCGAGCAGTACTTC. Protein: CASSELAIEQYF. The rearrangement links TRBV6-1 to TRBJ2-7; D remains unclear. The CDR3 runs 12 residues. The ends were cut back, 2 bases at V and 6 bases at J, with 8 bases in the middle. CDR1 is MNHNS, CDR2 SASEGT, per germline.